The present TCR beta chain was sequenced within a study of OX40 agonist ivuxolimab in advanced cancers. This CDR3 has 17 residues. Per germline, CDR1 MGHDK and CDR2 SYGVNS. V lost 4 bases and J lost 5; bases outside the gene matches: 16. TCRdb keeps only in-frame clones here, not all; method: immunoSEQ multiplex PCR. The repertoire has about 91,000 clones, approximately 81% of them found once; the top ten carry 0.9% to 1.2%. This chain links TRBV25-1 with TRBJ1-2; 7 bases agree with TRBD1. This TCR was sampled from an adult with an advanced solid tumor such as melanoma, head and neck, liver or kidney cancer. The source material was CD4+ or CD8+ T cells sorted from blood, sampled in a trial of the OX40 agonist ivuxolimab. CDR3 nucleotide sequence: TGTGCCAGCAGTGCTACGGATACGGGACAGTTTAGATATGGCTACACCTTC. It specifies CASSATDTGQFRYGYTF.